The 25 T cell receptor beta chains reported below all come from one sample, sequenced in a study of naive and memory T cell subsets. A UMI-containing oligonucleotide was joined by 3' ligation to the TCR cDNA template. Four PCR rounds used nested alpha and beta constant region primers plus the SP2 primer. Each CDR3 protein gets one entry after TCRdb re-called the 5' RACE reads with MiXCR. Among roughly 62,000 distinct CDR3 sequences listed, 7.2% were seen once. Receptors were obtained from a male donor in good health.

This clonotype has ten or more counts. The gene calls are TRBV6-6 and TRBJ2-6; D gene unclear. Germline CDR1 MNHNY, CDR2 SVGAGI (reference sequence). Trimming stripped 3 bases from V and 0 bases from J, with 6 bases between. The CDR3 length is 15 residues. The DNA for the CDR3 is TGTGCCAGCAGTTATCTTCTCTCTGGGGCCAACGTCCTGACTTTC. Protein sequence: CASSYLLSGANVLTF.

This clonotype has just a few counts. The rearrangement links TRBV27 to TRBJ1-2, with no clear D. CDR1 and CDR2 from the germline V gene are MNHEY and SMNVEV (reference sequence). The V end lost 3 bases, the J end lost 8 bases, and 16 bases lay between the germline ends. This CDR3 is built from 14 residues. CDR3: CASSFRAEILGYTF. For the CDR3, the DNA is TGTGCCAGCAGTTTCCGGGCCGAGATATTAGGCTACACCTTC.

In its sample, this clonotype was seen a few times. This chain connects TRBV12-3 or TRBV12-4 to TRBJ2-5, with D perhaps matching TRBD2 (6 bases). V shed 5 bases and J shed 7 bases, with 14 bases lying between them. The CDR3 runs to 13 residues. The CDR3 is CASSLTGDGTQYF. CDR3 DNA sequence: TGTGCCAGCAGTCTGACGGGGGATGGGACCCAGTACTTC.

At least ten counts were recorded for this clonotype. The rearrangement uses TRBV20-1 and TRBJ2-7; D gene unclear. V was trimmed by 3 bases and J by 3 bases, leaving 6 bases between them. Germline V gene data show CDR1 as DFQATT and CDR2 as SNEGSKA (reference sequence). The CDR3 extends over 11 amino acids. Here the CDR3 reads CSARVDYEQYF. The CDR3 bases are TGCAGTGCTAGGGTGGACTACGAGCAGTACTTC.

V usage is TRBV10-3 and J usage is TRBJ2-5; 8 bases are a match to TRBD1. Germline V CDR1 and CDR2: ENHRY, SYGVKD. The CDR3 is 14 residues long. V lost 6 bases, J lost 5 bases, and 8 bases stayed unmatched. The CDR3: CAIRPDRDGETQYF. The DNA of the CDR3 is TGTGCCATCAGGCCGGACAGGGATGGGGAGACCCAGTACTTC.

This clonotype was seen many times. The J gene is TRBJ1-2, the V gene TRBV12-3 or TRBV12-4, with D perhaps matching TRBD1 (5 bases). The CDR3 covers 15 residues. V dropped 5 bases and J dropped 9 bases, with 22 bases sitting between them. The CDR3 loop is CASSPPRDWGFSYTF. The CDR3, as DNA: TGTGCCAGCAGTCCCCCACGGGACTGGGGTTTTAGCTACACCTTC.

This clonotype occurred a few times. This chain joins TRBV27 and TRBJ2-1; D is tentatively TRBD1 or TRBD2 (6 bases each). This CDR3 is 15 amino acids long. Trimming took off 2 bases at V and 3 bases at J, with 11 bases between the two ends. Per the germline V gene, CDR1 is MNHEY and CDR2 is SMNVEV (reference sequence). The CDR3 bases are TGTGCCAGCAGTTTAGCGGGACATTTCTACAATGAGCAGTTCTTC. Translation: CASSLAGHFYNEQFF.

This clonotype was picked up many times. CDR3 DNA: TGCGCCAGCAGCTCCCACGGTCCCGGGACTGAAGCTTTCTTT. It translates to CASSSHGPGTEAFF. V usage is TRBV5-1 and J usage is TRBJ1-1; D remains unclear. Germline CDR1 SGHRS, CDR2 YFSETQ. Trimming stripped 3 bases from V and 5 bases from J, with 14 bases between. The CDR3 loop spans 14 amino acids.

J is TRBJ2-3 and V is TRBV3-1, with 13 positions matching TRBD2. The V segment lost 4 bases and the J segment 6 bases; nucleotides outside the gene matches: 16. There are 19 residues in the CDR3. Germline V CDR1 and CDR2: LGHDT, YNNKEL (reference sequence). The CDR3 reads CASSPPPNPGLAGVDTQYF. CDR3 coding DNA: TGTGCCAGCAGCCCCCCCCCTAACCCCGGACTAGCGGGGGTCGATACGCAGTATTTT.

This clonotype appeared a few times. V usage is TRBV7-9 and J usage is TRBJ2-6; D unresolved. The CDR3 runs to 16 residues. With 5 bases removed from V and 0 bases from J, the gap between germline ends came to 11 bases. The germline V gene has CDR1 SEHNR and CDR2 FQNEAQ (reference sequence). The CDR3 spells CASSHEPFSGANVLTF. The CDR3 DNA is TGTGCCAGCAGCCACGAACCCTTCTCTGGGGCCAACGTCCTGACTTTC.

This clonotype was seen at least ten times. The V gene is TRBV20-1, the J gene TRBJ1-2, with 8 bases aligning to TRBD1. The germline gives CDR1 DFQATT, CDR2 SNEGSKA (reference sequence). After removal of 5 bases from V and 5 bases from J, the junction contained 7 bases not matched to a gene. The CDR3 is made up of 13 amino acids. The DNA of the CDR3 is TGCAGTGCTCCCCGACAGGGGTCTTATGGCTACACCTTC. Amino acid sequence: CSAPRQGSYGYTF.

This clonotype has only a few counts. This sequence joins TRBV5-1 and TRBJ2-2; TRBD2 agrees at 11 bases. V lost 4 bases, J lost 5 bases, and 10 bases stayed unmatched. CDR1 is SGHRS and CDR2 is YFSETQ in the germline V gene. This CDR3 region has 17 residues. The CDR3 DNA reads TGCGCCAGCAGCGCAGGCAGGGGACTAGCGGAAACCGGGGAGCTGTTTTTT. Its translation is CASSAGRGLAETGELFF.

As to this clonotype: A read error may explain this, as a much larger clone is one base away. This chain links TRBV29-1 with TRBJ2-1, with D possibly TRBD1 on 6 matching bases. The germline V gene encodes CDR1 SQVTM and CDR2 ANQGSEA. Trimming shortened V by 8 bases and J by 3 bases, and 14 bases separated the two germline ends. CDR3 length equals 13 residues. CDR3 in amino acids: CSNLRGIYNEQFF. CDR3 nucleotide sequence: TGCAGCAATTTAAGGGGGATCTACAATGAGCAGTTCTTC.

The chain has TRBV7-2 and TRBJ1-1, with D tentatively TRBD1 (5 bases). This CDR3 region has 11 residues. Germline V gives CDR1 SGHTA, CDR2 FQGNSA. The CDR3 spells CVDIANTEAFF. In nucleotides, the CDR3 is TGTGTGGACATCGCGAACACTGAAGCTTTCTTT.

The rearrangement uses TRBV12-3 or TRBV12-4 and TRBJ2-3, with D perhaps TRBD2 (6 bases). This CDR3 is 15 amino acids long. V dropped 6 bases and J dropped 2 bases, with 15 bases sitting between them. In DNA, the CDR3 is TGTGCCAGCAGCTCAGGACTACTGCACACAGATACGCAGTATTTT. Protein: CASSSGLLHTDTQYF.

This clonotype has a count of ten or more. This sequence joins TRBV6-1 and TRBJ1-4; no reliable D call. Trimming removed 0 bases at V and 7 bases at J, with 18 bases between. The CDR3 extends over 17 amino acids. Per germline, CDR1 MNHNS and CDR2 SASEGT. This CDR3 is CASSEALPAPSTEKLFF. The CDR3 DNA is TGTGCCAGCAGTGAAGCGCTTCCGGCACCCTCGACTGAAAAACTGTTTTTT.

The chain couples TRBV5-5 to TRBJ2-5, with TRBD1 identical over 9 bases. V shed 5 bases, J shed 3 bases, and the junction held 5 bases outside the gene matches. The CDR3 consists of 14 residues. Looked up from germline, CDR1 is SGHKS and CDR2 is YYEKEE (reference sequence). As DNA, the CDR3 is TGTGCCAGCAGAAGGACAGGGGTCGAAGAGACCCAGTACTTC. It translates to CASRRTGVEETQYF.

CDR3 sequence (DNA): TGTGCCAGCAGCGAACCCTACAATGAGCAGTTCTTC. Protein sequence: CASSEPYNEQFF. This chain uses TRBV6-1 with TRBJ2-1; no clear D gene. The length of the CDR3 is 12 residues. Germline assignment: CDR1 MNHNS and CDR2 SASEGT. Trimming took off 6 bases at V and 2 bases at J, with 5 bases between the two ends.

There are a few counts of this clonotype. The rearrangement joins TRBV7-6 to TRBJ1-3; D remains unclear. V was clipped by 5 bases and J by 0 bases, with 8 bases between them. CDR1 and CDR2 from the germline V gene are SGHVS and FNYEAQ. CDR3 size: 14 residues. The CDR3 protein is CASSPAVSGNTIYF. DNA of the CDR3: TGTGCCAGCAGCCCAGCAGTCTCTGGAAACACCATATATTTT.

This clonotype was observed at least ten times. V usage is TRBV29-1 and J usage is TRBJ2-1; a weak D match, TRBD1 (6 bases). Germline assignment: CDR1 SQVTM and CDR2 ANQGSEA. The CDR3 length is 14 residues. V was clipped by 8 bases and J by 2 bases, with 16 bases between them. CDR3 sequence (DNA): TGCAGCATTCCCGGGACACGAACCTACAATGAGCAGTTCTTC. It is translated as CSIPGTRTYNEQFF.

This clonotype was detected only a few times. The DNA of the CDR3 is TGTGCCAGCAACCCCGGGACAGACTATAATTCACCCCTCCACTTT. Its protein is CASNPGTDYNSPLHF. J is TRBJ1-6 and V is TRBV6-1; 7 bases fit TRBD1. Per germline, CDR1 MNHNS and CDR2 SASEGT. The CDR3 extends over 15 amino acids. J gave up 3 bases and V 7 bases, and 6 bases lay outside the gene matches.

This clonotype rates as medium-sized. The chain uses TRBV29-1 and TRBJ2-7, with a tentative D call TRBD1 (6 bases). CDR3 size: 14 residues. V gave up 3 bases and J gave up 0 bases, with 12 bases separating them. Looked up from germline, CDR1 is SQVTM and CDR2 is ANQGSEA. CDR3 sequence (DNA): TGCAGCGTTGAGGTGGGGGCGGGCTCCTACGAGCAGTACTTC. As protein: CSVEVGAGSYEQYF.

This clonotype was picked up a small number of times. V gene TRBV12-3 or TRBV12-4 combines with J gene TRBJ2-7; TRBD1 might be the D (6 bases). Between the trimmed V and J ends, which lost 8 bases and 0 bases, there was a span of 14 bases. This CDR3 has 14 amino acids. CDR3 in DNA: TGTGCCAGCCGACTGGGACAAAACTCCTACGAGCAGTACTTC. It codes for CASRLGQNSYEQYF.

This clonotype was seen more than once but under ten times. CDR3 protein: CASSGNYYGYTF. The CDR3 bases are TGTGCCAGCAGTGGGAACTACTATGGCTACACCTTC. The chain employs TRBV7-9 and TRBJ1-2; D remains unclear. The germline V gene encodes CDR1 SEHNR and CDR2 FQNEAQ (reference sequence). Trimming removed 6 bases from V and 3 bases from J, with 8 bases in between. The CDR3 totals 12 residues.

Ten or more counts support this clonotype. J is TRBJ2-5 and V is TRBV7-8; TRBD1 matches at 8 bases. This CDR3 has 14 amino acids. CDR1 SGHVS and CDR2 FQNEAQ come from the germline V gene. V was clipped by 5 bases and J by 5 bases; unmatched bases: 7. The CDR3 coding sequence is TGTGCCAGCAGCGCATCCAGGGGGCAGGAGACCCAGTACTTC. It translates to CASSASRGQETQYF.